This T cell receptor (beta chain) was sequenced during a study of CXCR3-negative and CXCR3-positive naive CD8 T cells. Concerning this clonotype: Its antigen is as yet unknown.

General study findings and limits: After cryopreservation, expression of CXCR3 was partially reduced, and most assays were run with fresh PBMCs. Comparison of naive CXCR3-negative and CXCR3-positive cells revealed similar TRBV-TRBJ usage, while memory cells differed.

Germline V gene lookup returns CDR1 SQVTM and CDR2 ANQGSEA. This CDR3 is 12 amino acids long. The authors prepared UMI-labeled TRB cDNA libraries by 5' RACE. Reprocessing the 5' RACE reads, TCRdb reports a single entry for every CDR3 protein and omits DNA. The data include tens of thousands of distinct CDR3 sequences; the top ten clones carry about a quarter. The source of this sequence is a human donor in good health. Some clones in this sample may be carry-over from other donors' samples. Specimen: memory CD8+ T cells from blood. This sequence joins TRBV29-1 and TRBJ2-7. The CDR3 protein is CSVAGAAYEQYF.